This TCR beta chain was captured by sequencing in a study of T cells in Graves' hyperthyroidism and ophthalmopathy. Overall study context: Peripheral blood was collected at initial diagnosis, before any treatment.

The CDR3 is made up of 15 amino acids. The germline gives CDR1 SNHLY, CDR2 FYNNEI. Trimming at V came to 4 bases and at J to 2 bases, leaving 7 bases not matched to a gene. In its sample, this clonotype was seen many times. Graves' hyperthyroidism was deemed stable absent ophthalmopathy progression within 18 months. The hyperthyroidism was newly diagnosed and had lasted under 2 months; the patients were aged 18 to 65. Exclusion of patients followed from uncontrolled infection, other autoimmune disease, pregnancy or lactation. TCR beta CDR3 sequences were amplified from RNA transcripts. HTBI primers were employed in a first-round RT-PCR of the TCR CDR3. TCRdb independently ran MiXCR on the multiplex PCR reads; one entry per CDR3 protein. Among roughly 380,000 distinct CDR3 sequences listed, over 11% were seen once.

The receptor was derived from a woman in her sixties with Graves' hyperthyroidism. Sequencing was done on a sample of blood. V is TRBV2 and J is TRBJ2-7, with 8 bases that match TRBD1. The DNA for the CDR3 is TGTGCCAGCAGTGGAGACGACAGGGGAGCCTACGAGCAGTACTTC. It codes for CASSGDDRGAYEQYF.